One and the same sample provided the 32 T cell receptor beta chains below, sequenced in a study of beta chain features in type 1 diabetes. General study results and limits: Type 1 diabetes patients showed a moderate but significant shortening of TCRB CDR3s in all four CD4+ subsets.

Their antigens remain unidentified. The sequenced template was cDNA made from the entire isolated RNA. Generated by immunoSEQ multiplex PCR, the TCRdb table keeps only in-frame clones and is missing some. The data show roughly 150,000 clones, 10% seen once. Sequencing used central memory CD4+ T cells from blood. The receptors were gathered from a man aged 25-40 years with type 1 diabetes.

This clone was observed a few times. CDR3 sequence: CASSPGRGQETQYF. The DNA for the CDR3 is TGTGCCAGCAGCCCCGGTAGGGGTCAAGAGACCCAGTACTTC. V gene TRBV7-3 combines with J gene TRBJ2-5, with D maybe TRBD1 (5 bases). CDR3 size: 14 residues. Trimming left V 5 bases short and J 2 bases short, with 12 bases between. CDR1 is SGHTA and CDR2 is FQGTGA in the germline V gene.

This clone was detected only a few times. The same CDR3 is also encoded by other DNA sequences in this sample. The CDR3 is CASSLSGYEQYF. CDR3 sequence (DNA): TGTGCCAGCAGTTTAAGCGGCTACGAGCAGTACTTC. The chain carries TRBV28 and TRBJ2-7; tentative D call: TRBD2 (5 bases). The CDR3 is made up of 12 amino acids. Germline-derived CDR1 and CDR2 are MDHEN and SYDVKM. Trimming removed 2 bases at V and 3 bases at J, with 5 bases between. The full variable domain, completed using reference TRBV28 and TRBJ2-7, is DVKVTQSSRYLVKRTGEKVFLECVQDMDHENMFWYRQDPGLGLRLIYFSYDVKMKEKGDIPEGYSVSREKKERFSLILESASTNQTSMYLCASSLSGYEQYFGPGTRLTVT.

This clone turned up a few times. CDR3 in amino acids: CASTEVAGGKQYF. The CDR3 bases are TGTGCCAGCACCGAAGTAGCGGGAGGGAAGCAGTACTTC. This rearrangement joins TRBV6-1 to TRBJ2-7; 11 bases map to TRBD2. Germline V gene sequence: CDR1 MNHNS, CDR2 SASEGT. With 7 bases clipped from V and 8 bases from J, the junction kept 7 bases outside the gene matches. The CDR3 consists of 13 residues.

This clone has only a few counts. CDR3 in DNA: TGTGCCAGCTCGACAGGGGGGTACGAGCAGTACTTC. Translation: CASSTGGYEQYF. This chain joins TRBV6-1 and TRBJ2-7; the match to TRBD1 covers 9 bases. Germline V CDR1 and CDR2: MNHNS, SASEGT. The CDR3 is 12 residues long. With V trimmed by 8 bases and J by 4 bases, 3 bases remained unmatched.

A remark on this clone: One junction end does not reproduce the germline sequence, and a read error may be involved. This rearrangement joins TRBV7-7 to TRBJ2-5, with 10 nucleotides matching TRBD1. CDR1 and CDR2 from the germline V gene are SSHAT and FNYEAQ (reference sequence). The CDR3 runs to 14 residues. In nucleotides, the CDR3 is TGTGCTAGCAGCCCGGACAGGGGGAGGGAGACCCAGTACTTC. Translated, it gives CASSPDRGRETQYF.

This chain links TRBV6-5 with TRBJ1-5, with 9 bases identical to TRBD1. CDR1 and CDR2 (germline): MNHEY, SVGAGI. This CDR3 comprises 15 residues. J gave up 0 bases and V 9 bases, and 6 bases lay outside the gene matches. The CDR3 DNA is TGTGCCAGTAGACAGGGGGGGCATAGCAATCAGCCCCAGCATTTT. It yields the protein CASRQGGHSNQPQHF.

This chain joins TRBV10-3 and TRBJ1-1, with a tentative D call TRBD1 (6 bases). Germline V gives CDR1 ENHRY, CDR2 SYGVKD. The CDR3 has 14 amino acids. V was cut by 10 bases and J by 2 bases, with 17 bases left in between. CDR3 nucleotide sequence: TGTGCCACCAATAGGGCAGGGGTCAACACTGAAGCTTTCTTT. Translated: CATNRAGVNTEAFF.

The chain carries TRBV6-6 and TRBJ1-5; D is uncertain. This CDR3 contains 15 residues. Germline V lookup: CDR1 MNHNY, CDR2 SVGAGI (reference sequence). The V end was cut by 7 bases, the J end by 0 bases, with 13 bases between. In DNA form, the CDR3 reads TGTGCCAGCACCCGCGACGGGTTTAGCAATCAGCCCCAGCATTTT. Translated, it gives CASTRDGFSNQPQHF.

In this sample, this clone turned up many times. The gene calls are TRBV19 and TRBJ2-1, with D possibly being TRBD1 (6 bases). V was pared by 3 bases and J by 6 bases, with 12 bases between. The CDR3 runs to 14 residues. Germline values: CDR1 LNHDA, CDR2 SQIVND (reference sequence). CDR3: CASSMWTAPNEQFF. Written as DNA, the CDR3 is TGTGCCAGTAGTATGTGGACAGCCCCCAATGAGCAGTTCTTC.

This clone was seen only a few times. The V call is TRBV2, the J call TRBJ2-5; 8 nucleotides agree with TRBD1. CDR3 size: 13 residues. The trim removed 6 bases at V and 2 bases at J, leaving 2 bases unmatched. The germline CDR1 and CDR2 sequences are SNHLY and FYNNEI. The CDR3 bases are TGTGCCAGCAGAGGGACAGGACAAGAGACCCAGTACTTC. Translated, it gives CASRGTGQETQYF.

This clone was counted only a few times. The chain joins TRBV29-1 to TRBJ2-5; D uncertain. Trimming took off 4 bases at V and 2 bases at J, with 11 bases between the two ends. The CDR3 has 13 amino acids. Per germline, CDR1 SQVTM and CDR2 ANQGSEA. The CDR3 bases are TGCAGCGTTGTTGTGTCACAGCAAGAGACCCAGTACTTC. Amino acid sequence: CSVVVSQQETQYF.

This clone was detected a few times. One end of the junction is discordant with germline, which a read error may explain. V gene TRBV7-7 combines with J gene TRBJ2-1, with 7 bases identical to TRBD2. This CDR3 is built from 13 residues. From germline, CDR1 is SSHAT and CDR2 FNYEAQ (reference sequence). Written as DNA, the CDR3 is TGTGCTAGCAGCTTAGCATGGGAGGGTGAGCAGTTCTTC. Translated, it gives CASSLAWEGEQFF.

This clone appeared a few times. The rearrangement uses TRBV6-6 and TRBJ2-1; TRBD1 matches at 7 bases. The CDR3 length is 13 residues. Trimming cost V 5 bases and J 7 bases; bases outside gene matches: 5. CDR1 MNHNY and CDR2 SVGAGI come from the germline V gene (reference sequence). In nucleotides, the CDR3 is TGTGCCAGCAGTACAGGGGAGTGGAATGAGCAGTTCTTC. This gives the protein CASSTGEWNEQFF.

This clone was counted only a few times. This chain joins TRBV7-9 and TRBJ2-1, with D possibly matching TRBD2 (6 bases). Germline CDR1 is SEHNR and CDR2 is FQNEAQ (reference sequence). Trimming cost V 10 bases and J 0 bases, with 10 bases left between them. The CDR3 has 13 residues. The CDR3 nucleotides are TGTGCCACTCGGGAGAGCTCCTACAATGAGCAGTTCTTC. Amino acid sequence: CATRESSYNEQFF.

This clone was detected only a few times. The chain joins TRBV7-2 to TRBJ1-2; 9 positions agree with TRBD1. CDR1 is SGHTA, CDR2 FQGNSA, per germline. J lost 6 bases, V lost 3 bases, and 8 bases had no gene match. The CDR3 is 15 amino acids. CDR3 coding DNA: TGTGCCAGCAGCTTCCAAGGGACAGGGATAGATGGCTACACCTTC. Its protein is CASSFQGTGIDGYTF.

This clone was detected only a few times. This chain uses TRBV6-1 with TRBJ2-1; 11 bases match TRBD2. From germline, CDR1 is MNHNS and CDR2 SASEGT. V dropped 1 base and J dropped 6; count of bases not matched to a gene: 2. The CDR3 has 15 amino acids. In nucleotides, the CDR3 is TGTGCCAGCAGTGAAGGGACTAGCGGGTTCAATGAGCAGTTCTTC. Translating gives CASSEGTSGFNEQFF.

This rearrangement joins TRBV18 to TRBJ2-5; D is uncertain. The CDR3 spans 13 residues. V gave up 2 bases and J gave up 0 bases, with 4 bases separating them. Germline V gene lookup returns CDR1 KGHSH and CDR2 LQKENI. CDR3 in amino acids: CASSPNYQETQYF. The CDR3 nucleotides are TGTGCCAGCTCACCAAACTACCAAGAGACCCAGTACTTC.

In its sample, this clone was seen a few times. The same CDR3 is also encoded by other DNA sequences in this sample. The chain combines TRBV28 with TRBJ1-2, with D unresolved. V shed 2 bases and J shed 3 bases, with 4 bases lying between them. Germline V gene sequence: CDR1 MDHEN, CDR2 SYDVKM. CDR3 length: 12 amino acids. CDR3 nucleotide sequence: TGTGCCAGCAGTTTACGAGACTATGGCTACACCTTC. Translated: CASSLRDYGYTF.

DNA of the CDR3: TGTGCCAGCAGTGAAAGTCAGGGATTGGGCAATGAGCAGTTCTTC. Translating it yields CASSESQGLGNEQFF. This sequence joins TRBV2 and TRBJ2-1, with D perhaps TRBD1 (5 bases). Trimming took off 2 bases at V and 6 bases at J, with 14 bases between the two ends. The length of the CDR3 is 15 residues. In germline, CDR1 is SNHLY, CDR2 FYNNEI.

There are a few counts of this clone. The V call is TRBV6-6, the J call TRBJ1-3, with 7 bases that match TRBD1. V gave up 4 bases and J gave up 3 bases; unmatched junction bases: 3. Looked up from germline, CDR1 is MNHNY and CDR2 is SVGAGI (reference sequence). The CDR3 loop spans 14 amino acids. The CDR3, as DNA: TGTGCCAGCAGTTCCAGGGGGTATGGAAACACCATATATTTT. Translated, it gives CASSSRGYGNTIYF.

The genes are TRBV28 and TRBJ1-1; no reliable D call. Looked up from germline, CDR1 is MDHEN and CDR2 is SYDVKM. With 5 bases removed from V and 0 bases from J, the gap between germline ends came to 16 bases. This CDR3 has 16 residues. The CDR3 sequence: CASSRPGSGLNTEAFF. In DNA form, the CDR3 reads TGTGCCAGCAGTCGACCCGGGTCCGGTTTGAACACTGAAGCTTTCTTT.

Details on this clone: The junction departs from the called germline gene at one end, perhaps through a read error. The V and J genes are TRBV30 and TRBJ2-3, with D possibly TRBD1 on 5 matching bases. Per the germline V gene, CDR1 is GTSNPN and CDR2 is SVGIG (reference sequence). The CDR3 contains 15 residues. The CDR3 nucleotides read TGTGCCTGGAGTGCTGGGGCAAAAGGCACTGATACGCAGTATTTT. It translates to CAWSAGAKGTDTQYF.

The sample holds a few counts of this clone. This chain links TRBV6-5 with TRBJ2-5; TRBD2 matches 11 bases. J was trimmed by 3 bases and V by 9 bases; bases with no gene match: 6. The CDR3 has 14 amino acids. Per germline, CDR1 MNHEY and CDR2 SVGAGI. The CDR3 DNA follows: TGTGCCAGTAGCCGTAGCGGGGGGGAAGAGACCCAGTACTTC. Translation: CASSRSGGEETQYF.

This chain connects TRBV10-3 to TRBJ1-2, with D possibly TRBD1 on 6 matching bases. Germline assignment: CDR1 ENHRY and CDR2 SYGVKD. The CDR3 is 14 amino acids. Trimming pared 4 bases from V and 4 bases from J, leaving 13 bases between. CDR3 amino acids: CAISGAGDVYGYTF. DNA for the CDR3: TGTGCCATCAGTGGGGCAGGGGACGTCTATGGCTACACCTTC.

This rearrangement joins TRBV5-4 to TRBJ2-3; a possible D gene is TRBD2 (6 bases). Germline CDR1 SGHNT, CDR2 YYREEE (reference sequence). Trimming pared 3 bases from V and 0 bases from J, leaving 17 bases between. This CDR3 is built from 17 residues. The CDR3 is CASSYERRGTSTDTQYF. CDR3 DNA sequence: TGTGCCAGCAGCTACGAGAGACGTGGGACTAGCACAGATACGCAGTATTTT.

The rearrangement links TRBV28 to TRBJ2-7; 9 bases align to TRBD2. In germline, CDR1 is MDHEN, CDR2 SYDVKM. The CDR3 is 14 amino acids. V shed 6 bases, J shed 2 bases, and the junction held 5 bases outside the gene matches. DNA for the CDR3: TGTGCCAGCAGGTTAGCGGGAGTACCCTACGAGCAGTACTTC. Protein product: CASRLAGVPYEQYF.

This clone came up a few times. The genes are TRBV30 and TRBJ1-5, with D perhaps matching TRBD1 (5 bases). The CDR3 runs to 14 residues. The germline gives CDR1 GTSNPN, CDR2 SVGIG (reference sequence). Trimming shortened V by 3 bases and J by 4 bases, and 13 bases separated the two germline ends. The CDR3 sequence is CAWSKDNWNQPQHF. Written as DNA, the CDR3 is TGTGCCTGGAGCAAGGACAACTGGAATCAGCCCCAGCATTTT.

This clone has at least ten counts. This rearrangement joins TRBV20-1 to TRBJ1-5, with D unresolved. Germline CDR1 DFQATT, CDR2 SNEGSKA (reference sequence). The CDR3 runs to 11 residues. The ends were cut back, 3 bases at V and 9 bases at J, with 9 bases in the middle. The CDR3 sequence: CSASWEGPQHF. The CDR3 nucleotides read TGCAGTGCTAGCTGGGAGGGGCCCCAGCATTTT.

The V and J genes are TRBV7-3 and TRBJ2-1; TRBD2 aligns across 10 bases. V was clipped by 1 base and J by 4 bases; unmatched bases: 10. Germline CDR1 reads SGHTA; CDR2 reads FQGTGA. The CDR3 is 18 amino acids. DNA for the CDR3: TGTGCCAGCAGCTTAAAACCTCCTAGCGGGAGTTCATACAATGAGCAGTTCTTC. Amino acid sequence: CASSLKPPSGSSYNEQFF. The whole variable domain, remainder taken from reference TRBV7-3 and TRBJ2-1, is GAGVSQTPSNKVTEKGKYVELRCDPISGHTALYWYRQSLGQGPEFLIYFQGTGAADDSGLPNDRFFAVRPEGSVSTLKIQRTERGDSAVYLCASSLKPPSGSSYNEQFFGPGTRLTVL.

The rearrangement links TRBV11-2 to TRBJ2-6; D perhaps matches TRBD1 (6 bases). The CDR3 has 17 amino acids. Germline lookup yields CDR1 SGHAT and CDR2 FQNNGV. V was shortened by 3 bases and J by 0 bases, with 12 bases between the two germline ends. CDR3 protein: CASSFGQPFSGANVLTF. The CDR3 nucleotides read TGTGCCAGCAGCTTTGGACAGCCCTTCTCTGGGGCCAACGTCCTGACTTTC.

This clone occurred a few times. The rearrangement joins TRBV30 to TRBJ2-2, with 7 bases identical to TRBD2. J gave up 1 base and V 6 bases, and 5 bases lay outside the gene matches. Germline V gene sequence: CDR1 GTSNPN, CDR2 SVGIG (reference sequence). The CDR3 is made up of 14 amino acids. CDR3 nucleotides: TGTGCCTGTCCCGGGACTAAGAACACCGGGGAGCTGTTTTTT. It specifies CACPGTKNTGELFF.

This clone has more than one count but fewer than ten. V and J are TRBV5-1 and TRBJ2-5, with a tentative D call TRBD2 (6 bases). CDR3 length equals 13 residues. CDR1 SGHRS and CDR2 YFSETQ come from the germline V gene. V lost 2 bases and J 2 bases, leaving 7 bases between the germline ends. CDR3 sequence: CASSFAGQETQYF. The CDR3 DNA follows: TGCGCCAGCAGCTTTGCGGGACAAGAGACCCAGTACTTC.